The 10 T cell receptor beta chains presented below share a single source sample, sequenced in a study of STAT3 mutations in large granular lymphocyte leukemia. These receptors are not linked to any known antigen. Study conclusions and caveats: At least one immunodominant TCR beta clonotype appeared in every T-cell large granular lymphocyte leukemia patient.

The protocol was immunoSEQ multiplex PCR, while the TCRdb copy is restricted to in-frame clones and leaves out a portion. The table records 11,000 or so clones, 85% of them present only once. The sequenced material came from peripheral blood mononuclear cells. The receptors stem from a man aged 80 or over with T-cell large granular lymphocyte leukemia. Some clones in this sample may be carry-over from other donors' samples.

The chain uses TRBV18 and TRBJ2-3; D gene uncertain. The germline gives CDR1 KGHSH, CDR2 LQKENI. V was cut by 0 bases and J by 4 bases, with 11 bases left in between. CDR3 length equals 15 residues. The CDR3 sequence is CASSPPTTAPDTQYF. Written as DNA, the CDR3 is TGTGCCAGCTCACCACCGACCACTGCACCAGATACGCAGTATTTT.

V usage is TRBV6-5 and J usage is TRBJ2-3, with 7 bases identical to TRBD1. Germline V gives CDR1 MNHEY, CDR2 SVGAGI. CDR3 size: 14 residues. Trimming removed 6 bases from V and 2 bases from J; junction bases left unmatched: 5. The chain's CDR3 is CASRRGQVTDTQYF. The CDR3 DNA reads as TGTGCCAGCAGAAGAGGACAGGTCACAGATACGCAGTATTTT.

This sequence joins TRBV6-6 and TRBJ1-2, with D tentatively TRBD1 (5 bases). The CDR3 is 13 residues long. With 4 bases removed from V and 6 bases from J, the gap between germline ends came to 12 bases. Per germline, CDR1 MNHNY and CDR2 SVGAGI (reference sequence). The CDR3 bases are TGTGCCAGCAGTTCCAGGGTAATTGATGGCTACACCTTC. Protein product: CASSSRVIDGYTF.

This clone appeared a few times. The rearrangement uses TRBV18 and TRBJ1-3; 9 positions match TRBD1. V gave up 2 bases and J gave up 8 bases; unmatched junction bases: 13. Germline V gene data show CDR1 as KGHSH and CDR2 as LQKENI. The CDR3 has 17 amino acids. Here the CDR3 reads CASSPSSTQGAVDTIYF. In DNA, the CDR3 is TGTGCCAGCTCACCATCAAGTACACAGGGGGCGGTGGACACCATATATTTT.

V usage is TRBV9 and J usage is TRBJ1-2; TRBD1 matches at 7 bases. The CDR3 covers 16 residues. Germline V gene sequence: CDR1 SGDLS, CDR2 YYNGEE. V dropped 4 bases and J dropped 5; count of bases not matched to a gene: 14. This CDR3 is CASSLFDRASRYGYTF. CDR3 in DNA: TGTGCCAGCAGCCTCTTCGACAGGGCCTCGCGTTATGGCTACACCTTC.

The chain links TRBV4-2 to TRBJ2-4, with TRBD1 matching over 10 bases. This CDR3 is built from 17 residues. Looked up from germline, CDR1 is LGHNA and CDR2 is YNFKEQ. V lost 6 bases and J lost 3; bases outside the gene matches: 11. CDR3 nucleotides: TGTGCCAGCAGACGCAAGGGCGGACAGGGGGGCAAAAACATTCAGTACTTC. Its protein product is CASRRKGGQGGKNIQYF.

The CDR3 region is CASSEMGSNPFF. The CDR3 region has the DNA TGTGCCAGCAGTGAAATGGGGAGTAATCCGTTTTTT. V gene TRBV28 combines with J gene TRBJ2-2, with D possibly TRBD2 on 5 matching bases. Germline CDR1 MDHEN, CDR2 SYDVKM. Trimming took off 5 bases at V and 16 bases at J, with 17 bases between the two ends. There are 12 residues in the CDR3.

The gene calls are TRBV7-2 and TRBJ2-7, with 11 bases identical to TRBD2. The CDR3 has 16 amino acids. Per germline, CDR1 SGHTA and CDR2 FQGNSA. V dropped 7 bases and J dropped 0; count of bases not matched to a gene: 8. The CDR3 nucleotides are TGTGCCAGCAACCTAGCGGGGGGCCGGAGCTCCTACGAGCAGTACTTC. Its protein is CASNLAGGRSSYEQYF.

The sample holds one count of this clone. J is TRBJ1-1 and V is TRBV30; perhaps TRBD1 as D (5 bases). Trimming took off 5 bases at V and 1 base at J, with 11 bases between the two ends. The CDR3 totals 13 residues. From germline, CDR1 is GTSNPN and CDR2 SVGIG (reference sequence). This CDR3 is CAWATGGNTEAFF. In nucleotides, the CDR3 is TGTGCCTGGGCAACCGGGGGGAACACTGAAGCTTTCTTT. The variable domain in full, with the rest retrieved from reference TRBV30 and TRBJ1-1, is SQTIHQWPATLVQPVGSPLSLECTVEGTSNPNLYWYRQAAGRGLQLLFYSVGIGQISSEVPQNLSASRPQDRQFILSSKKLLLSDSGFYLCAWATGGNTEAFFGQGTRLTVV.

The V gene is TRBV5-4, the J gene TRBJ2-7; 7 bases align to TRBD2. V lost 1 base to trimming and J lost 4 bases; unmatched junction nucleotides: 5. The CDR3 has 14 amino acids. The germline V gene encodes CDR1 SGHNT and CDR2 YYREEE (reference sequence). The CDR3 region has the DNA TGTGCCAGCAGCTTGAATGCGGGGGTGTACGAGCAGTACTTC. Its translation is CASSLNAGVYEQYF.